A selection of T cell receptor beta chains follows, all from one sample in a study of T cells in Graves' hyperthyroidism and ophthalmopathy. Via MiXCR, TCRdb re-called the multiplex PCR reads, giving one row per CDR3 protein. The table shows approximately 510,000 distinct CDR3 sequences, with about 45% occurring only once. The sequenced sample consisted of peripheral blood or thyroid tissue (not recorded which). The receptors shown here come from an adult woman with Graves' disease, either hyperthyroidism or ophthalmopathy (not recorded which). Both conserved end residues are part of each CDR3. The order of the fields is J gene, clone size, V gene, D gene, CDR3 DNA, CDR3 protein. The D gene is left open where the match is weak. Rows give clone size only sometimes, using once, few, many, or a class for an expanded clone.

>TRBJ1-5|.|TRBV19|TRBD1
TGTGCCAGTAGTATAGAGCACAGGGGGAATCAGCCCCAGCATTTT
CASSIEHRGNQPQHF
>TRBJ1-3|many|TRBV9|.
TGTGCCAGCAGCGTAGAGACGGGGAGCTCTGGAAACACCATATATTTT
CASSVETGSSGNTIYF
>TRBJ2-7|.|TRBV29-1|.
TGCAGCGTTGAAGGGACCAGGGGGAGGTACGAGCAGTACTTC
CSVEGTRGRYEQYF
>TRBJ1-5|few|TRBV19|TRBD1
TGTGCCAGCTCACCCGGGACAGGGTGGGACCAGCCCCAGCATTTT
CASSPGTGWDQPQHF
>TRBJ2-7|.|TRBV14|.
TGTGCCAGCAGCCAAACCCCGGACACGACCTACGAGCAGTACTTC
CASSQTPDTTYEQYF
>TRBJ2-7|.|TRBV10-3|TRBD2
TGTGCCTCCTCGCACGGCCTAGCGGGAGGTTGGGAGCAGTACTTC
CASSHGLAGGWEQYF
>TRBJ1-1|many|TRBV12-3/TRBV12-4|.
TGTGCCAGCAGGATAGGGACACAGAACACTGAAGCTTTCTTT
CASRIGTQNTEAFF
>TRBJ2-2|many|TRBV4-2|.
TGTGCCAGCACTACGGAGGATAGCGGGAACACCGGGGAGCTGTTTTTT
CASTTEDSGNTGELFF
>TRBJ2-7|many|TRBV7-9|TRBD2
TGTGCCAGCAGCTTAGTAGCGGGGCCCTACGAGCAGTACTTC
CASSLVAGPYEQYF
>TRBJ2-5|.|TRBV7-2|TRBD2
TGTGCCAGCAGCGAAGTAGCGGGAGCGGGGGAGGAGACCCAGTACTTC
CASSEVAGAGEETQYF
>TRBJ1-1|.|TRBV10-3|.
TGTGCCATCAGTGGGGCGGTGAACACTGAAGCTTTCTTT
CAISGAVNTEAFF
>TRBJ2-5|few|TRBV2|TRBD1
TGTGCCAGCAGTCCGACGGACAGGGGGGCTAAAACCCAGTACTTC
CASSPTDRGAKTQYF
>TRBJ2-7|.|TRBV7-2|TRBD2
TGTGCCAGCGGGATAGCGGGAACAGTGTACGAGCAGTACTTC
CASGIAGTVYEQYF
>TRBJ1-5|.|TRBV15|TRBD1
TGTGCCACCAGGGAGACAGGGGCCAATAGCAATCAGCCCCAGCATTTT
CATRETGANSNQPQHF
>TRBJ2-6|.|TRBV6-6|.
TGTGCCAGCAGTATTAAACAGGTCACCTATTCTGGGGCCAACGTCCTGACTTTC
CASSIKQVTYSGANVLTF
>TRBJ1-4|.|TRBV10-3|.
TGTGCCATCAGTGAGTCAGGGATTGATGAAAAACTGTTTTTT
CAISESGIDEKLFF
>TRBJ1-1|.|TRBV20-1|.
TGCAGTGCTAGACCCGGACACCAGAACACTGAAGCTTTCTTT
CSARPGHQNTEAFF
>TRBJ1-6|.|TRBV20-1|.
TGCAGTGCTAGAAGACAGCGTTCACCCCTCCACTTT
CSARRQRSPLHF
>TRBJ2-2|many|TRBV7-2|TRBD2
TGTGCCAGCAGCCCGGGACTAGCAACCGGGGAGCTGTTTTTT
CASSPGLATGELFF
>TRBJ2-3|.|TRBV10-3|.
TGTGCCAGCAGTCTAGGACTAACTAGCACAGATACGCAGTATTTT
CASSLGLTSTDTQYF
>TRBJ1-1|.|TRBV29-1|.
TGCAGCTTCGGGGACACTGAAGCTTTCTTT
CSFGDTEAFF
>TRBJ2-5|.|TRBV29-1|TRBD1
TGCAGCGTCGGACAGGGTGTGGACCAAGAGACCCAGTACTTC
CSVGQGVDQETQYF
>TRBJ1-2|few|TRBV10-3|.
TGTGCCATCAGGGCAGGGGCTTCGAATGGCTACACCTTC
CAIRAGASNGYTF
>TRBJ2-7|many|TRBV29-1|.
TGCAGCGCCGAAACAGGGTCCTACGAGCAGTACTTC
CSAETGSYEQYF
>TRBJ2-7|few|TRBV12-3/TRBV12-4|.
TGTGCCAGCACGGACGGGGGCTACGAGCAGTACTTC
CASTDGGYEQYF
>TRBJ1-1|.|TRBV29-1|.
TGCGGCGTTGAAGATGGATCTGAAGCTTTCTTT
CGVEDGSEAFF
>TRBJ1-1|many|TRBV7-2|.
TGTGCCAGCAGCTCCTCAGGGGCGAACACTGAAGCTTTCTTT
CASSSSGANTEAFF
>TRBJ1-2|many|TRBV7-8|.
TGTGCCAGCAGCTTCGGCAGGGACCCCAGTTATGGCTACACCTTC
CASSFGRDPSYGYTF
>TRBJ1-2|many|TRBV6-7|.
TGTGCCAGCAGTTACTCGAATATGTGGGGCTACACCTTC
CASSYSNMWGYTF
>TRBJ2-7|.|TRBV11-2|TRBD1
TGTGCCAGCAGCGGGGGACAGACCTACGAGCAGTACTTC
CASSGGQTYEQYF
>TRBJ1-1|few|TRBV5-6|.
TGTGCCAGCAGCTGGGGGCTGGGGCAGAGGGGTGAAGCTTTCTTT
CASSWGLGQRGEAFF
>TRBJ2-5|many|TRBV11-1|.
TGTGCCAGCAGCTTTCAGGGGCGGGAGACCCAGTACTTC
CASSFQGRETQYF
>TRBJ2-2|.|TRBV29-1|.
TGCAGCGTCCTACTGGGGGAGCGGCCCGGGGAGCTGTTTTTT
CSVLLGERPGELFF
>TRBJ1-2|.|TRBV5-1|.
TGCGCCAGCAGGAGCGAAAGTAGAGCCTATGGCTACACCTTC
CASRSESRAYGYTF
>TRBJ1-2|.|TRBV6-5|TRBD1
TGTGCCAGCAGTCGAGCCGCCGGACAGGACCTAACTAACTATGGCTACACCTTC
CASSRAAGQDLTNYGYTF
>TRBJ2-2|many|TRBV20-1|TRBD2
TGCAGTGCTAGAGCGGGAGGGAGCACCGGGGAGCTGTTTTTT
CSARAGGSTGELFF
>TRBJ2-7|many|TRBV7-9|TRBD2
TGTGCCAGCAAGGCTAGCGGACTCTACGAGCAGTACTTC
CASKASGLYEQYF
>TRBJ1-5|many|TRBV28|TRBD1
TGTGCCAGCAGTTTGAAGATGACAGGGACTCGTCAGCCCCAGCATTTT
CASSLKMTGTRQPQHF
>TRBJ2-2|.|TRBV12-3/TRBV12-4|.
TGTGCCAGCGGCCGAGTCGGGGAGCTGTTTTTT
CASGRVGELFF
>TRBJ2-5|few|TRBV20-1|.
TGCAGTGCTAGAGACCCCGGACCCACCGTGGAGACCCAGTACTTC
CSARDPGPTVETQYF
>TRBJ2-2|few|TRBV10-3|TRBD2
TGTGCCAGCAGTGGACCACTAGCGGGAGTTAAGGGCTCGGGCACCGGGGAGCTGTTTTTT
CASSGPLAGVKGSGTGELFF
>TRBJ1-1|.|TRBV5-4|.
TGTGCCAGCAGCCCCATGGGAGGGAGTGTCTTC
CASSPMGGSVF
>TRBJ2-5|many|TRBV5-1|TRBD2
TGCGCCAGCAAATGGACTAGCGGGAGGGCACTATCGGAAGAGACCCAGTACTTC
CASKWTSGRALSEETQYF
>TRBJ1-1|few|TRBV5-1|.
TGCGCCAGCAGGAAGGACAGCAACACTGAAGCTTTCTTT
CASRKDSNTEAFF
>TRBJ2-7|.|TRBV20-1|TRBD2
TGCAGTGCTAATGACTTGGGGGGGTCCAACGAGCAGTACTTC
CSANDLGGSNEQYF
>TRBJ1-5|once|TRBV20-1|TRBD1
TGCAGCTCGACAGGGAGGGATCAGCCCCAGCATTTT
CSSTGRDQPQHF
>TRBJ2-7|.|TRBV7-9|.
TGTGCCAGCAGCGTCAGTGGGCAGGTCGCCTCCTACGAGCAGTACTTC
CASSVSGQVASYEQYF
>TRBJ1-2|.|TRBV7-2|.
TGTGCCAGCAGCTCCCGCCGGGGCGCTAGCTATGGCTACACCTTC
CASSSRRGASYGYTF